This T cell receptor beta chain came from a study of blood T cell repertoires in COVID-19 (dated by TCRdb to the early 2020s). Broadly, across the study: The collaborator samples originated in the United States, Italy and Spain and spanned the acute and convalescent phases of COVID-19. Subjects who had been exposed to COVID-19, were actively infected with it, or had recovered from it provided the deeply sampled blood TCRbeta repertoires that made up the dataset. Nearly every sample came with metadata listing a de-identified subject ID, COVID-19 status, age in years and sex. Where HLA class I and class II types were available, the types were taken from metadata supplied by the sample provider, not from assay-based typing. Samples were obtained from the ongoing ImmuneRACE study (first 160 participants) and from over a thousand subjects provided by 6 global collaborators. A freely available public database, intended as a resource for researchers studying the immune response to SARS-CoV-2, is where the repertoires were released. The prospective study material was composed of cDNA or gDNA derived from T cells, B-cell-depleted T cells, or PBMCs. Study-wide findings and limitations: How much clinical and demographic metadata was included differed by source and by participant, and the metadata was provided uncurated.

From V the trimming removes 1 base and from J it removes 14 bases, while the gene matches leave 18 bases of the junction unaccounted for. CDR1 and CDR2 are read off the germline V gene as SGHAT and FQNNGV. Taken from cysteine to phenylalanine, the CDR3 has 16 residues. The only DNA kept is the CDR3, 48 bases in frame from the first base. The immunoSEQ Assay, a bias-controlled multiplex PCR, was used to amplify TCRbeta CDR3 regions from genomic DNA. For the original study's pipeline: The number of nucleated cells in each sample was estimated by amplification of reference gene primers within the assay. To quantify the absolute abundance of each unique TCRbeta CDR3 rearrangement, sequence reads were collapsed and filtered. For each sample, productive Simpson clonality was calculated as the square root of Simpson's diversity index across productive rearrangements. In its TCRdb copy, this immuneACCESS table keeps in-frame sequences only and misses some clones. Where compared with another copy, unresolved V genes explain less than half of these, and the others have no known cause. V and J calls and clone size come straight from that table; D and trimming were deduced from the DNA. The sample records 90,000 to 150,000 clones, 85% of which are singletons. The ten largest clones represent about a tenth of the sample.

The collaborating institutions used their own protocols to collect whole blood in K2EDTA tubes. For TCRbeta analysis, collaborator samples were shipped as frozen whole blood, as isolated PBMCs, or as DNA extracted from either sample type. Comments on this clone: What antigen it recognizes has not been identified. Base qualities are not provided; no much larger clone lies one nucleotide away.

This sequence uses TRBV11-2 and TRBJ1-2; 8 of the junction bases match TRBD1. The TCR originated in an elderly man with acute or convalescent COVID-19. The sequencing sample was made of peripheral blood. The nucleotides read TGTGCCAGCAGCTTAGTAGGGCGGCAGGGGGCTTTCGCAGGGACCTTC. This is translated as CASSLVGRQGAFAGTF.